The 9 T cell receptor beta chains presented below share a single source sample, sequenced in a study of T cells after yellow fever vaccination. TCRdb analysed the 5' RACE reads with MiXCR anew, one entry per CDR3 protein. The sample yields 400,000 to 650,000 distinct CDR3 sequences, about a fifth seen once. Sequencing was performed on PBMCs, taken 20 to 25 days after the first yellow fever vaccination. The receptors were sampled from a young man who received the YFV17D yellow fever vaccine.

The rearrangement joins TRBV6-1 to TRBJ1-1; D unclear. Trimming removed 2 bases from V and 8 bases from J, with 9 bases in between. CDR1 is MNHNS, CDR2 SASEGT, per germline. The CDR3 contains 12 residues. CDR3 protein: CASSEQKLEAFF. CDR3 bases: TGTGCCAGCAGTGAACAGAAGCTAGAAGCTTTCTTT.

This clonotype showed up just a few times. CDR3 loop: CASSQEVRSWEKLFF. CDR3 nucleotide sequence: TGCGCCAGCAGCCAAGAGGTCCGGAGTTGGGAAAAACTGTTTTTT. The V gene is TRBV4-3, the J gene TRBJ1-4; D remains unclear. Germline CDR1 is LGHNA and CDR2 is YSLEER. V shed 0 bases and J shed 8 bases, with 13 bases lying between them. CDR3 length: 15 amino acids.

This clonotype was found many times. The gene calls are TRBV4-1 and TRBJ2-1; 10 nucleotides match TRBD2. V was clipped by 0 bases and J by 4 bases; unmatched bases: 3. CDR1 is MGHRA and CDR2 is YSYEKL in the germline V gene. The CDR3 covers 16 residues. The CDR3 spells CASSQEELAGYNEQFF. CDR3 in DNA: TGCGCCAGCAGCCAAGAGGAACTAGCGGGGTACAATGAGCAGTTCTTC.

The CDR3, as DNA: TGTGCCACTCGTCGGTCGGGCCCTCTCTACGAGCAGTACTTC. It translates to CATRRSGPLYEQYF. The chain combines TRBV24-1 with TRBJ2-7; D unclear. Trimming removed 10 bases at V and 3 bases at J, with 18 bases between. The CDR3 spans 14 residues. The V gene's germline CDR1 is KGHDR and CDR2 SFDVKD.

This clonotype was counted between two and nine times. The chain employs TRBV23-1 and TRBJ2-5; D may be TRBD1 or TRBD2 (6 bases each). TRBV23-1 is noted as an ORF with a role that remains uncertain. The CDR3 has 13 amino acids. The V and J ends lost 8 bases and 4 bases respectively, with 14 bases between them. The CDR3 bases are TGCGCCAGCGGGGGGCCGGGGAGAGAGACCCAGTACTTC. Residues: CASGGPGRETQYF.

This clonotype has more than one count but fewer than ten. This chain uses TRBV3-1 with TRBJ2-3, with 9 bases that match TRBD1. The germline V gene encodes CDR1 LGHDT and CDR2 YNNKEL (reference sequence). The CDR3 covers 17 residues. Losses at the gene ends were 4 bases for V and 1 base for J; bases not matched to a gene: 9. This chain's CDR3 is CASSPVQGAGGTDTQYF. DNA for the CDR3: TGTGCCAGCAGCCCTGTACAGGGGGCGGGCGGCACAGATACGCAGTATTTT.

The chain is built from TRBV6-1 and TRBJ1-1, with D possibly matching TRBD1 (5 bases). Germline CDR1 and CDR2: MNHNS and SASEGT. Deletions cut 7 bases from V and 4 bases from J, with 25 bases between. The CDR3 consists of 17 residues. The CDR3 sequence: CASIDWVWGRGITEAFF. The CDR3 DNA reads TGTGCCAGCATCGACTGGGTCTGGGGGAGGGGAATCACTGAAGCTTTCTTT.

This clonotype appeared a few times. The gene calls are TRBV6-1 and TRBJ2-3; a weak D match, TRBD2 (6 bases). The ends were cut back, 8 bases at V and 7 bases at J, with 19 bases in the middle. The CDR3 length is 14 residues. Looked up from germline, CDR1 is MNHNS and CDR2 is SASEGT. CDR3 sequence reads: CASDRGKGGNTQYF. CDR3 bases: TGTGCCAGCGATCGCGGGAAAGGAGGAAATACGCAGTATTTT.

The chain is built from TRBV9 and TRBJ1-1; possible D gene TRBD1, 5 bases. Looked up from germline, CDR1 is SGDLS and CDR2 is YYNGEE. The CDR3 is 15 amino acids. The V and J ends lost 0 bases and 7 bases respectively, with 16 bases between them. The CDR3 region is CASSVDGGVTDEAFF. CDR3 sequence (DNA): TGTGCCAGCAGCGTAGACGGTGGAGTGACAGATGAAGCTTTCTTT.